The 4 T cell receptor beta chains listed next were all sequenced from one sample in a study of CD8 T cells in ankylosing spondylitis. Points from the study as a whole: Characteristic, it appeared, of ankylosing spondylitis blood was a TCR beta motif of fewer than 10 highly homologous variants.

No antigen has been assigned to these receptors. MiXCR was run by TCRdb on the 5' RACE reads, yielding one entry per CDR3 protein. The data show about 800,000 distinct CDR3 sequences, with 12% seen just once and around 0.51% held by the top ten. The sequenced sample consisted of blood, either unsorted or a sorted T cell fraction (not recorded which). The receptors stem from a male donor with ankylosing spondylitis.

This clonotype was seen more than once but under ten times. The chain employs TRBV20-1 and TRBJ2-1, with 7 bases identical to TRBD2. The J segment lost 4 bases and the V segment lost 6 bases, leaving 9 bases of the junction unmatched. Germline CDR1 reads DFQATT; CDR2 reads SNEGSKA (reference sequence). The CDR3 extends over 14 amino acids. CDR3 sequence: CSAPFSGSYNEQFF. CDR3 in DNA: TGCAGTGCGCCCTTTAGCGGGTCTTACAATGAGCAGTTCTTC.

This clonotype was found a few times. CDR3 DNA sequence: TGTGCCAGCAGCTTACAAAAGAGCTACACAGATACGCAGTATTTT. As protein: CASSLQKSYTDTQYF. The gene calls are TRBV7-2 and TRBJ2-3; no definite D call. V dropped 2 bases and J dropped 2 bases, with 11 bases sitting between them. Germline lookup yields CDR1 SGHTA and CDR2 FQGNSA. The length of the CDR3 is 15 residues.

This clonotype was observed a few times. The chain is built from TRBV6-2 or TRBV6-3 and TRBJ2-1; D remains unclear. V was cut by 11 bases and J by 7 bases, with 9 bases left in between. Germline CDR1 and CDR2: MNHEY and SVGEGT. This CDR3 has 10 amino acids. The CDR3 reads CAPVGNEQFF. DNA of the CDR3: TGTGCCCCTGTGGGGAATGAGCAGTTCTTC.

This clonotype was recorded a few times. The chain carries TRBV6-1 and TRBJ2-7, with 14 bases aligning to TRBD2. Germline CDR1 MNHNS, CDR2 SASEGT. V gave up 2 bases and J gave up 3 bases; unmatched junction bases: 3. The CDR3 sequence is 16 residues long. The CDR3, as DNA: TGTGCCAGCAGTGAACTAGGACTAGCGGGGGGCTACGAGCAGTACTTC. Amino acids: CASSELGLAGGYEQYF.